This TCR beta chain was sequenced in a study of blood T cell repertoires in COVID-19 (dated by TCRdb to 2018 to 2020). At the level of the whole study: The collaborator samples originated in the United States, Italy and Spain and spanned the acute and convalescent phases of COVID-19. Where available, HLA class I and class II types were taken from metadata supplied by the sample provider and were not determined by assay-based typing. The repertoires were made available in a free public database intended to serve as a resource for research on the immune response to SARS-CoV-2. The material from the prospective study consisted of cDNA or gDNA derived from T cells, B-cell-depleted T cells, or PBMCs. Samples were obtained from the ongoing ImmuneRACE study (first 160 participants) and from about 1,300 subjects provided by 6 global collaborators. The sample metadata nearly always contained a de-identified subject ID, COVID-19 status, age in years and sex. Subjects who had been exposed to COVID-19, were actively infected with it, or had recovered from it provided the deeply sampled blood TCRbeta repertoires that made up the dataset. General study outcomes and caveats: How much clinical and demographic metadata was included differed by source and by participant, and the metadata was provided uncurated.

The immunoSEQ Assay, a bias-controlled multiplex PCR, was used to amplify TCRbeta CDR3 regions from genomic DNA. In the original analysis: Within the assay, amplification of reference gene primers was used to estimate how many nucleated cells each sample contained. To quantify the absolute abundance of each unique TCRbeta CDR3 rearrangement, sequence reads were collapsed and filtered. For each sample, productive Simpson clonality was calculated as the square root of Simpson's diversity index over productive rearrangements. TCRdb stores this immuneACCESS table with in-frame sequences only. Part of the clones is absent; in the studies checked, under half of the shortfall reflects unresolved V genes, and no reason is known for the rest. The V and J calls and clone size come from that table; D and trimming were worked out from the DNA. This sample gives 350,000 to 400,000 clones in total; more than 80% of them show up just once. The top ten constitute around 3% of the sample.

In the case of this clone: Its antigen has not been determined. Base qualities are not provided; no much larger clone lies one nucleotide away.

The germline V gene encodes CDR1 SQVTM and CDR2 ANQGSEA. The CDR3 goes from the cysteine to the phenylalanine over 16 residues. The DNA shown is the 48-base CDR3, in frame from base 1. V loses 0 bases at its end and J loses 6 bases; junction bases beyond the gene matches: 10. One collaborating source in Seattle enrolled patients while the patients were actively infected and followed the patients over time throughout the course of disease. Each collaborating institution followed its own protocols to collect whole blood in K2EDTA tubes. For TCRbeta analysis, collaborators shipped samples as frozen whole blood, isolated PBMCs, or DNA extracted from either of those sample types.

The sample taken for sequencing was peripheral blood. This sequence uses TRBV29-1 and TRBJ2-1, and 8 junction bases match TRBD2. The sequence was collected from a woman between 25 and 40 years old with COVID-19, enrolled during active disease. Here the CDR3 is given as CSVEDRRGGSPNEQFF. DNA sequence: TGCAGCGTTGAAGATCGCCGCGGGGGGTCCCCCAATGAGCAGTTCTTC.